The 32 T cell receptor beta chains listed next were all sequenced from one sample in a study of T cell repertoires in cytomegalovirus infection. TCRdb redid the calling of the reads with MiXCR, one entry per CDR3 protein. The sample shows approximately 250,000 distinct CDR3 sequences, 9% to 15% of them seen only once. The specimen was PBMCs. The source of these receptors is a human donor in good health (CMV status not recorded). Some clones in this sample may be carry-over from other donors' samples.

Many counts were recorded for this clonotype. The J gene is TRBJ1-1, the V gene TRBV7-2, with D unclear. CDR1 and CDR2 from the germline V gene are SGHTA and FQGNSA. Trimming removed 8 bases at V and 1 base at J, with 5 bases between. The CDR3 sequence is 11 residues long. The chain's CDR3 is CASRTNTEAFF. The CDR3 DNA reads TGTGCCAGCCGGACGAACACTGAAGCTTTCTTT.

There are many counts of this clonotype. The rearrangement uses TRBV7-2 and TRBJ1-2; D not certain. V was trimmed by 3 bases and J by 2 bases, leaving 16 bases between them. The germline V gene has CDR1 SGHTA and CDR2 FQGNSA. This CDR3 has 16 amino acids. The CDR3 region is CASSLEIHPRNYGYTF. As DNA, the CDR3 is TGTGCCAGCAGCTTGGAGATTCACCCTCGAAACTATGGCTACACCTTC.

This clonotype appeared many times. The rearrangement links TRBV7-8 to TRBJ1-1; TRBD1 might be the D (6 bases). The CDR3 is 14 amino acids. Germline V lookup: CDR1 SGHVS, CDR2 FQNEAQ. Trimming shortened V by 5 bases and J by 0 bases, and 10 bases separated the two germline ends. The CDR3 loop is CASSGGQMNTEAFF. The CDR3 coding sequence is TGTGCCAGCAGCGGAGGACAGATGAACACTGAAGCTTTCTTT.

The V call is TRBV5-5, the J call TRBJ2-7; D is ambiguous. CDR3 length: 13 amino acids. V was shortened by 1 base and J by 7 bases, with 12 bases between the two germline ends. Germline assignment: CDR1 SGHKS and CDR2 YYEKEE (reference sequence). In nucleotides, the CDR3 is TGTGCCAGCAGCTTGAGTTCAGGTGGAGAGCAGTACTTC. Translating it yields CASSLSSGGEQYF.

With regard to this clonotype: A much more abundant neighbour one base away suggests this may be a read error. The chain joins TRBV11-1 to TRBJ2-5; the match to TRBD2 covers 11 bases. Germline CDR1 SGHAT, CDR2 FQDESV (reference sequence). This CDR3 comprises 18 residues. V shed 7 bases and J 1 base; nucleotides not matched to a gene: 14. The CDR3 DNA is TGTGCCAGCACCCCAAGACTAGCGGGGCCCTGCTCCCAAGAGACCCAGTACTTC. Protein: CASTPRLAGPCSQETQYF.

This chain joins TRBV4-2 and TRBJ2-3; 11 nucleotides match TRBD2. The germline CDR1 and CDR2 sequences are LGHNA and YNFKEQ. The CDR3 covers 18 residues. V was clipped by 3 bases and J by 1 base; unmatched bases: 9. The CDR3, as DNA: TGTGCCAGCAGCCAGGCCCTTAGCGGGAGGGCCGGCACAGATACGCAGTATTTT. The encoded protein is CASSQALSGRAGTDTQYF.

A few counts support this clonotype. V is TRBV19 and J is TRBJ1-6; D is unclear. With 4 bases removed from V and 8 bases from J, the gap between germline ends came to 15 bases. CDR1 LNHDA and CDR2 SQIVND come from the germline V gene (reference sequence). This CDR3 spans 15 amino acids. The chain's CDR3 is CASSTQQSIDSPLHF. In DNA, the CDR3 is TGTGCCAGTAGTACGCAACAGAGTATCGATTCACCCCTCCACTTT.

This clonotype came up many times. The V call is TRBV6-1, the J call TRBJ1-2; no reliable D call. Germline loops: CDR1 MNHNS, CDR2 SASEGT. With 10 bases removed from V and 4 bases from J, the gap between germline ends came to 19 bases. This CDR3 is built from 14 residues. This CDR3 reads CATSLIKGGYGYTF. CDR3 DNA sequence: TGTGCCACCAGCTTAATAAAGGGTGGCTATGGCTACACCTTC.

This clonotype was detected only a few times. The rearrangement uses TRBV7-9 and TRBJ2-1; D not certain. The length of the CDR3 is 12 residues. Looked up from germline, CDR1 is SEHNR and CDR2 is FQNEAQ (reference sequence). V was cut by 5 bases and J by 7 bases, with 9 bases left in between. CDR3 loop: CASSKDTNEQFF. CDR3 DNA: TGTGCCAGCAGCAAAGATACTAATGAGCAGTTCTTC.

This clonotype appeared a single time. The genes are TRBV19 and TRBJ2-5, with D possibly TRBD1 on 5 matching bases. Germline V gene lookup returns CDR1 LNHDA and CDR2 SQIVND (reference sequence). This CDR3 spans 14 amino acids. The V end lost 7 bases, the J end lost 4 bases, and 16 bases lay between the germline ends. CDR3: CASTKTAVTETQYF. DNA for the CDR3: TGTGCCAGTACTAAGACAGCAGTGACAGAGACCCAGTACTTC.

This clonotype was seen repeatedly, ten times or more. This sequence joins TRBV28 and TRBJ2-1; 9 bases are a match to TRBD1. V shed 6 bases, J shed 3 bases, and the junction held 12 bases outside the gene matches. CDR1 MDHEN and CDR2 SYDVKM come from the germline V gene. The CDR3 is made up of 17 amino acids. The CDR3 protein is CASRSQGALPNYNEQFF. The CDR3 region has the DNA TGTGCCAGCAGGTCACAGGGGGCTCTGCCAAACTACAATGAGCAGTTCTTC.

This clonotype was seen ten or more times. The CDR3 DNA reads TGTGCCAGCAGCCGGGCCGCGACCAGTCAGCCCCAGCATTTT. Amino acid sequence: CASSRAATSQPQHF. The V gene is TRBV7-2, the J gene TRBJ1-5; no clear D gene. Deletions cut 5 bases from V and 6 bases from J, with 14 bases between. CDR3 length: 14 amino acids. CDR1 is SGHTA and CDR2 is FQGNSA in the germline V gene.

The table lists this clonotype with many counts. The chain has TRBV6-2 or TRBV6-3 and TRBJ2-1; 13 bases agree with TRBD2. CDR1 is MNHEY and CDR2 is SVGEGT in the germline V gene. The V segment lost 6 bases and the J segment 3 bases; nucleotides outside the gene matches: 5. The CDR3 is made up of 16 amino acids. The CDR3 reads CASSRGLAGVYNEQFF. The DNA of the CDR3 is TGTGCCAGCAGCCGCGGACTAGCGGGAGTCTACAATGAGCAGTTCTTC.

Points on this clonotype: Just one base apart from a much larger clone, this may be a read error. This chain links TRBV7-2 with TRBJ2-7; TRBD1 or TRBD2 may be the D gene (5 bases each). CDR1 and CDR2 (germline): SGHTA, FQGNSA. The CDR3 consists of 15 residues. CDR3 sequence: CASSLGRGRRDEQHF. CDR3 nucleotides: TGTGCCAGCAGCTTAGGTCGGGGCCGCAGAGACGAGCAGCACTTC.

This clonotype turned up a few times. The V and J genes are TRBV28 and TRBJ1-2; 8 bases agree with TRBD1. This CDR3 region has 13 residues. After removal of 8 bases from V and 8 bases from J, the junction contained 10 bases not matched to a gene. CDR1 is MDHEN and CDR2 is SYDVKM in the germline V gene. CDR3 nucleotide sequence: TGTGCCAGCTGGGTGCAGGGGGCGGGAGGCTACACCTTC. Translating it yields CASWVQGAGGYTF.

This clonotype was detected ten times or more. The CDR3 DNA sequence: TGTGCCAGCAGCCCCGTTCCGAGCTCTGGAAACACCATATATTTT. Protein: CASSPVPSSGNTIYF. The chain is built from TRBV7-6 and TRBJ1-3; D uncertain. The germline V gene has CDR1 SGHVS and CDR2 FNYEAQ. Between the trimmed V and J ends, which lost 5 bases and 0 bases, there was a span of 11 bases. The CDR3 extends over 15 amino acids.

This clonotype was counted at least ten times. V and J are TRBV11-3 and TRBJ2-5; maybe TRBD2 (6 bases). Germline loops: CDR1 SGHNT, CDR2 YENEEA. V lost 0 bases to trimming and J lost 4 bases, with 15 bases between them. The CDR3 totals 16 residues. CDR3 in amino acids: CASSLESRGLGETQYF. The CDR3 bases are TGTGCCAGCAGCTTAGAGTCAAGGGGACTTGGAGAGACCCAGTACTTC.

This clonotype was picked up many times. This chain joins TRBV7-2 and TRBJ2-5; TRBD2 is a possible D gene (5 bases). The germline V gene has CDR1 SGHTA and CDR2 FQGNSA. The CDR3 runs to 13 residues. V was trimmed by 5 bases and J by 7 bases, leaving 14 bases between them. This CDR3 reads CASSLDSEGTQYF. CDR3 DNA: TGTGCCAGCAGCCTAGACTCCGAGGGGACCCAGTACTTC.

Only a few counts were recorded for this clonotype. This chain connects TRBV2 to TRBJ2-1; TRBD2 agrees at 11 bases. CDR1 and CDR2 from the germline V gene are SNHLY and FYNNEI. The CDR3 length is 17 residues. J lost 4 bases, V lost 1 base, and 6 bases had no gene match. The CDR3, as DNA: TGTGCCAGCAGTGAAGGGCTAGCGGGAGGATGGTACAATGAGCAGTTCTTC. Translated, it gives CASSEGLAGGWYNEQFF.

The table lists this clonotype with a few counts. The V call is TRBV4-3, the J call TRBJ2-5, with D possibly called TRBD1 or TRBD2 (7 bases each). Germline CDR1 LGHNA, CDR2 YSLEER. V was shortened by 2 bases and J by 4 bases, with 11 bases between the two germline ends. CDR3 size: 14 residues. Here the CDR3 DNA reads TGCGCCAGCAGCCAATCAGGGGGGGGAGAGACCCAGTACTTC. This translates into CASSQSGGGETQYF.

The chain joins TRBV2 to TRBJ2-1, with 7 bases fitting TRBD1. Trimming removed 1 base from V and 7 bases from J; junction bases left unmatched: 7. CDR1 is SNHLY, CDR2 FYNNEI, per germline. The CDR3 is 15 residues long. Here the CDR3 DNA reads TGTGCCAGCAGTGAAGTCCAGGGGGAGTGGAATGAGCAGTTCTTC. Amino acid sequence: CASSEVQGEWNEQFF.

The CDR3 protein is CASSLTGVREKLFF. The CDR3 nucleotides read TGTGCCAGCAGTCTAACAGGGGTGCGGGAAAAACTGTTTTTT. J is TRBJ1-4 and V is TRBV28, with 7 bases fitting TRBD1. Germline CDR1 and CDR2: MDHEN and SYDVKM. CDR3 size: 14 residues. The V gene end was trimmed by 5 bases and the J gene end by 8 bases; junction bases not matched to a gene: 8.

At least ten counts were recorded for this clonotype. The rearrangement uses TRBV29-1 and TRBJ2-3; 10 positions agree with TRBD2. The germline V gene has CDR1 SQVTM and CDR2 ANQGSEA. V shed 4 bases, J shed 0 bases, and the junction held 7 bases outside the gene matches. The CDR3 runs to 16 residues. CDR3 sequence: CSVGSSGGRSTDTQYF. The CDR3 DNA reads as TGCAGCGTTGGGTCTAGCGGGGGCCGTAGCACAGATACGCAGTATTTT.

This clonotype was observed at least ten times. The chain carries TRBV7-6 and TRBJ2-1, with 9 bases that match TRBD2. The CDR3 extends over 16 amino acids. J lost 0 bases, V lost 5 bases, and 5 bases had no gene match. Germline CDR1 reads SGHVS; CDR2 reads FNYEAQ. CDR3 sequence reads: CASSLLAGNSYNEQFF. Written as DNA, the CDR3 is TGTGCCAGCAGCCTCCTAGCGGGAAACTCCTACAATGAGCAGTTCTTC.

The CDR3 DNA is TGCAGTGCTAGTAGAGCAAGCGGCAATCAGCCCCAGCATTTT. This gives the protein CSASRASGNQPQHF. The rearrangement uses TRBV20-1 and TRBJ1-5; no definite D call. The V gene's germline CDR1 is DFQATT and CDR2 SNEGSKA (reference sequence). The CDR3 totals 14 residues. The germline V and J ends were trimmed by 3 bases and 2 bases, with 11 bases remaining between them.

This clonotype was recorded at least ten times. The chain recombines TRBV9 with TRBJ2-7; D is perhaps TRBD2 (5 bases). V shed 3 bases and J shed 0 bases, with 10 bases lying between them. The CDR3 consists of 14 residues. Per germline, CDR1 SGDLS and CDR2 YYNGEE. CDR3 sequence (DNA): TGTGCCAGCAGCGCGGACGGGAACTCCTACGAGCAGTACTTC. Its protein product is CASSADGNSYEQYF.

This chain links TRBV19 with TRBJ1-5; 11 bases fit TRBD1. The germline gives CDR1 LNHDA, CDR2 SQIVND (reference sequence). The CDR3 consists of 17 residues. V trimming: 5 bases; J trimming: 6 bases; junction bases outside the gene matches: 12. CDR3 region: CASSSRTGGARGQPQHF. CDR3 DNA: TGTGCCAGTAGTTCCCGGACAGGGGGCGCGAGGGGTCAGCCCCAGCATTTT.

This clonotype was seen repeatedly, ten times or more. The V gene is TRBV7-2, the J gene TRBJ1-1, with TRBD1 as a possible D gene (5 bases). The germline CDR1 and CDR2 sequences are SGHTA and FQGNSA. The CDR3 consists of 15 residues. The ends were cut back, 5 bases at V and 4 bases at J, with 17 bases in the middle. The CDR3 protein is CASSLIPRGGTEAFF. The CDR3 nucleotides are TGTGCCAGCAGCCTCATCCCTCGGGGGGGCACTGAAGCTTTCTTT. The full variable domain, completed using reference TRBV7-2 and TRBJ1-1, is GAGVSQSPSNKVTEKGKDVELRCDPISGHTALYWYRQSLGQGLEFLIYFQGNSAPDKSGLPSDRFSAERTGGSVSTLTIQRTQQEDSAVYLCASSLIPRGGTEAFFGQGTRLTVV.

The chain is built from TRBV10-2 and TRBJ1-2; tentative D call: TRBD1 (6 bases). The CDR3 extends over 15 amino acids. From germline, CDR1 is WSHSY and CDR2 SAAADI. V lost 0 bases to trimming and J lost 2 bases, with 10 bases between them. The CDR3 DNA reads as TGCGCCAGCAGTGAGTCAGGGGGTACAAACTATGGCTACACCTTC. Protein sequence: CASSESGGTNYGYTF.

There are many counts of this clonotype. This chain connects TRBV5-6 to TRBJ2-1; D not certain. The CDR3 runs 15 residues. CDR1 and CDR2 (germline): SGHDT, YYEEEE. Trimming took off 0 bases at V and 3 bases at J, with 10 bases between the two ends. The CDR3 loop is CASSLGFADYNEQFF. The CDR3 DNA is TGTGCCAGCAGCTTGGGATTCGCGGACTACAATGAGCAGTTCTTC.

The DNA for the CDR3 is TGTGCCAGCAAGGATAGAGACACTGAAGCTTTCTTT. It codes for CASKDRDTEAFF. V gene TRBV27 combines with J gene TRBJ1-1; no reliable D call. Germline V gene lookup returns CDR1 MNHEY and CDR2 SMNVEV (reference sequence). V lost 7 bases, J lost 3 bases, and 9 bases lay in between. The CDR3 contains 12 residues.

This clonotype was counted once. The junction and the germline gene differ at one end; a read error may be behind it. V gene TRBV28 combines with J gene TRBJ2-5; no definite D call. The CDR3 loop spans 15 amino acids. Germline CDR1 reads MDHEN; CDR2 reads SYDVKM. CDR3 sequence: CACSPVGSPEETQYF. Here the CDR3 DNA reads TGTGCCTGCAGTCCCGTGGGCAGCCCGGAGGAGACCCAGTACTTC.